What follows are 28 T cell receptor beta chains derived from one specimen sequenced in a study of T cell responses to AZD1222 COVID-19 vaccine. Only in-frame clones appear in the TCRdb table, and some are missing; sequencing was by immunoSEQ multiplex PCR. The sample lists about 85,000 clones; approximately 89% were seen once. The sequencing here drew on peripheral blood, taken on day 0 of AZD1222 vaccination. These receptors all stem from an adult in good health.

The chain combines TRBV18 with TRBJ2-7; D is ambiguous. V was clipped by 4 bases and J by 7 bases, with 17 bases between them. There are 14 residues in the CDR3. Germline V gives CDR1 KGHSH, CDR2 LQKENI. CDR3 in amino acids: CASSLRSGMGEQYF. CDR3 in DNA: TGTGCCAGCTCACTACGTTCCGGAATGGGGGAGCAGTACTTC.

This clone was detected once. The V call is TRBV6-5, the J call TRBJ1-1, with TRBD1 as a possible D gene (5 bases). Looked up from germline, CDR1 is MNHEY and CDR2 is SVGAGI. Between the trimmed V and J ends, which lost 8 bases and 1 base, there was a span of 14 bases. This CDR3 is 14 amino acids long. CDR3: CASESYRGNTEAFF. Here the CDR3 DNA reads TGTGCCAGCGAGTCCTATAGGGGGAACACTGAAGCTTTCTTT.

The V and J genes are TRBV19 and TRBJ2-7, with unresolved D. Trimming removed 9 bases at V and 2 bases at J, with 14 bases between. CDR1 LNHDA and CDR2 SQIVND come from the germline V gene (reference sequence). The CDR3 contains 13 residues. The CDR3 region is CASQIAGTYEQYF. The CDR3 DNA follows: TGTGCCAGCCAGATCGCAGGAACCTACGAGCAGTACTTC.

This chain connects TRBV2 to TRBJ2-1; D not resolved. CDR1 is SNHLY and CDR2 is FYNNEI in the germline V gene. V was clipped by 5 bases and J by 9 bases, with 14 bases between them. This CDR3 comprises 13 residues. CDR3 DNA: TGTGCCAGCAGTAACAATCCGAGGAGTGAGCAGTTCTTC. Translated: CASSNNPRSEQFF.

This rearrangement joins TRBV11-2 to TRBJ2-4; 8 nucleotides agree with TRBD2. CDR3 size: 15 residues. Trimming removed 5 bases from V and 3 bases from J; junction bases left unmatched: 6. Germline CDR1 and CDR2: SGHAT and FQNNGV. CDR3 amino acids: CASSPTSVGKNIQYF. The CDR3 bases are TGTGCCAGCAGCCCGACTAGCGTGGGCAAAAACATTCAGTACTTC.

A few counts support this clone. The CDR3: CSANQGIEQFF. In nucleotides, the CDR3 is TGCAGTGCGAACCAGGGTATTGAGCAGTTCTTC. The V call is TRBV20-1, the J call TRBJ2-1; a possible D gene is TRBD1 (5 bases). The V end lost 6 bases, the J end lost 9 bases, and 12 bases lay between the germline ends. CDR1 DFQATT and CDR2 SNEGSKA come from the germline V gene (reference sequence). The CDR3 spans 11 residues.

V is TRBV7-2 and J is TRBJ2-7, with TRBD2 matching over 13 bases. Germline loops: CDR1 SGHTA, CDR2 FQGNSA. This CDR3 is 15 amino acids long. V shed 4 bases, J shed 3 bases, and the junction held 3 bases outside the gene matches. The CDR3 is CASSSLAGGGYEQYF. CDR3 sequence (DNA): TGTGCCAGCAGCTCACTAGCGGGAGGGGGCTACGAGCAGTACTTC.

This chain uses TRBV27 with TRBJ2-6, with 10 bases matching TRBD1. The junction had 9 bases not matched to a gene; V was cut back by 5 bases and J by 2 bases. There are 18 residues in the CDR3. Germline V gives CDR1 MNHEY, CDR2 SMNVEV (reference sequence). The CDR3 region is CASSPDRGSRAGANVLTF. CDR3 DNA sequence: TGTGCCAGCAGTCCGGACAGGGGGAGTCGGGCTGGGGCCAACGTCCTGACTTTC.

This chain connects TRBV7-8 to TRBJ1-3; no definite D call. The CDR3 is made up of 13 amino acids. Germline loops: CDR1 SGHVS, CDR2 FQNEAQ. V was clipped by 1 base and J by 6 bases, with 7 bases between them. CDR3 coding DNA: TGTGCCAGCAGCTTAGGCCAGCAAAACACCATATATTTT. This encodes CASSLGQQNTIYF. Filled out from reference TRBV7-8 and TRBJ1-3, the complete variable domain reads GAGVSQSPRYKVAKRGQDVALRCDPISGHVSLFWYQQALGQGPEFLTYFQNEAQLDKSGLPSDRFFAERPEGSVSTLKIQRTQQEDSAVYLCASSLGQQNTIYFGEGSWLTVV.

This sequence joins TRBV3-1 (or the pseudogene TRBV3-2) and TRBJ1-2, with D tentatively TRBD1 (6 bases). In germline, CDR1 is LGHDT, CDR2 YNNKEL (reference sequence). V dropped 0 bases and J dropped 8 bases, with 16 bases sitting between them. The CDR3 totals 15 residues. CDR3 in amino acids: CASSQEGQRLSGYTF. DNA for the CDR3: TGTGCCAGCAGCCAAGAAGGACAGCGCCTTTCGGGCTACACCTTC.

This chain joins TRBV19 and TRBJ1-6; 10 nucleotides align to TRBD1. Per germline, CDR1 LNHDA and CDR2 SQIVND (reference sequence). The CDR3 extends over 17 amino acids. The V gene end was trimmed by 8 bases and the J gene end by 11 bases; junction bases not matched to a gene: 18. The CDR3 spells CASSDSGTGAFPTPLHF. In DNA, the CDR3 is TGTGCCAGTTCCGACTCGGGGACAGGGGCCTTTCCGACACCCCTCCACTTT.

This sequence joins TRBV7-2 and TRBJ1-5; the match to TRBD1 covers 7 bases. CDR1 SGHTA and CDR2 FQGNSA come from the germline V gene. The CDR3 is 17 amino acids. V lost 0 bases, J lost 7 bases, and 12 bases stayed unmatched. The CDR3 DNA reads TGTGCCAGCAGCTTAGCGGCCCGGCAGGGGGGACGGCAGCCCCAGCATTTT. Its translation: CASSLAARQGGRQPQHF. The full variable domain, its missing parts supplied by reference TRBV7-2 and TRBJ1-5, is GAGVSQSPSNKVTEKGKDVELRCDPISGHTALYWYRQSLGQGLEFLIYFQGNSAPDKSGLPSDRFSAERTGGSVSTLTIQRTQQEDSAVYLCASSLAARQGGRQPQHFGDGTRLSIL.

The J gene is TRBJ1-3, the V gene TRBV27, with 8 bases lining up with TRBD1. CDR1 and CDR2 from the germline V gene are MNHEY and SMNVEV (reference sequence). The ends lost 6 bases at V and 6 bases at J; junction bases unmatched: 4. The length of the CDR3 is 13 residues. For the CDR3, the DNA is TGTGCCAGCAGACGACAGGGGTCAAACACCATATATTTT. This sequence encodes CASRRQGSNTIYF.

This clone occurred many times. The chain has TRBV9 and TRBJ2-7; D may match TRBD1 or TRBD2 (5 bases each). Germline V CDR1 and CDR2: SGDLS, YYNGEE. This CDR3 comprises 14 residues. V was trimmed by 2 bases and J by 0 bases, leaving 9 bases between them. As DNA, the CDR3 is TGTGCCAGCAGCGTCGGGGCTAGCTCCTACGAGCAGTACTTC. This codes for CASSVGASSYEQYF.

The V gene is TRBV5-4, the J gene TRBJ2-1, with D possibly being TRBD1 or TRBD2 (6 bases each). Trimming stripped 4 bases from V and 4 bases from J, with 24 bases between. The CDR3 is 18 residues long. Germline loops: CDR1 SGHNT, CDR2 YYREEE (reference sequence). The CDR3 loop reads CASSGVGGGAVKYNEQFF. CDR3 sequence (DNA): TGTGCCAGCAGCGGGGTAGGGGGAGGTGCGGTAAAATACAATGAGCAGTTCTTC.

The V and J genes are TRBV5-4 and TRBJ2-7, with D unresolved. Germline V gene data show CDR1 as SGHNT and CDR2 as YYREEE (reference sequence). V lost 0 bases and J 1 base, leaving 5 bases between the germline ends. This CDR3 is built from 13 residues. The CDR3 DNA is TGTGCCAGCAGCTTGGACAGATCCTACGAGCAGTACTTC. Encoded protein: CASSLDRSYEQYF.

The genes are TRBV6-5 and TRBJ1-1; 7 nucleotides align to TRBD1. The CDR3 is 14 amino acids. Germline CDR1 and CDR2: MNHEY and SVGAGI. J gave up 7 bases and V 7 bases, and 12 bases lay outside the gene matches. CDR3 bases: TGTGCCAGCAAAGCGGGGGGAGGGGGCGGTGAAGCTTTCTTT. Translated, it gives CASKAGGGGGEAFF.

CDR3 sequence reads: CASSLSGSTEAFF. For the CDR3, the DNA is TGTGCCAGCAGCTTATCGGGGTCCACTGAAGCTTTCTTT. The gene calls are TRBV11-3 and TRBJ1-1; no clear D gene. Germline CDR1 and CDR2: SGHNT and YENEEA. Between the trimmed V and J ends, which lost 2 bases and 4 bases, there was a span of 8 bases. The CDR3 is 13 amino acids.

This clone was found once. CDR3 loop: CASSGRGRYYEQYF. The CDR3 DNA follows: TGTGCCAGCAGCGGCCGGGGCAGATACTACGAGCAGTACTTC. The chain uses TRBV13 and TRBJ2-7; D possibly matches TRBD1 or TRBD2 (5 bases each). CDR3 length: 14 amino acids. The V gene lost 5 bases and the J gene lost 3 bases, with 14 bases spanning the gap. Germline assignment: CDR1 PRHDT and CDR2 FYEKMQ (reference sequence).

The CDR3 nucleotides are TGTGCCAGCCGACTATTGAGCACAGATACGCAGTATTTT. This translates into CASRLLSTDTQYF. V usage is TRBV9 and J usage is TRBJ2-3; tentative D call: TRBD2 (5 bases). V lost 7 bases, J lost 0 bases, and 9 bases lay in between. Germline V CDR1 and CDR2: SGDLS, YYNGEE. This CDR3 contains 13 residues.

The V gene is TRBV6-5, the J gene TRBJ2-7; no clear D gene. The V gene's germline CDR1 is MNHEY and CDR2 SVGAGI. The CDR3 extends over 12 amino acids. The V gene lost 5 bases and the J gene lost 2 bases, with 7 bases spanning the gap. For the CDR3, the DNA is TGTGCCAGCAGTCCCCAAACCTACGAGCAGTACTTC. Amino acid sequence: CASSPQTYEQYF.

The chain recombines TRBV19 with TRBJ1-1, with D maybe TRBD1 (5 bases). Trimming pared 7 bases from V and 1 base from J, leaving 16 bases between. Germline V gene sequence: CDR1 LNHDA, CDR2 SQIVND (reference sequence). The CDR3 is 15 residues long. CDR3 sequence reads: CASIAPGTGNTEAFF. The CDR3 nucleotides are TGTGCCAGTATTGCCCCCGGGACTGGGAACACTGAAGCTTTCTTT. The full variable domain, rest sourced from reference TRBV19 and TRBJ1-1, is DGGITQSPKYLFRKEGQNVTLSCEQNLNHDAMYWYRQDPGQGLRLIYYSQIVNDFQKGDIAEGYSVSREKKESFPLTVTSAQKNPTAFYLCASIAPGTGNTEAFFGQGTRLTVV.

In nucleotides, the CDR3 is TGTGCCAGCAGCTTCCACTTCGGGCGGGAGGGCCGGACCGGGGAGCTGTTTTTT. Protein: CASSFHFGREGRTGELFF. J is TRBJ2-2 and V is TRBV7-2; 9 bases align to TRBD2. The junction had 13 bases not matched to a gene; V was cut back by 3 bases and J by 5 bases. Germline assignment: CDR1 SGHTA and CDR2 FQGNSA. The CDR3 extends over 18 amino acids.

The chain employs TRBV19 and TRBJ1-4; no definite D call. V gave up 4 bases and J gave up 6 bases, with 9 bases separating them. The CDR3 is 13 amino acids. Per germline, CDR1 LNHDA and CDR2 SQIVND (reference sequence). The DNA for the CDR3 is TGTGCCAGTAGTACCCGAGGAGATGAAAAACTGTTTTTT. Its translation: CASSTRGDEKLFF.

The chain is built from TRBV7-2 and TRBJ1-1; D gene unclear. CDR3 length equals 17 residues. V lost 0 bases to trimming and J lost 0 bases, with 14 bases between them. Germline V lookup: CDR1 SGHTA, CDR2 FQGNSA. DNA of the CDR3: TGTGCCAGCAGCTTAGCACCCGCGCGGGGAATGAACACTGAAGCTTTCTTT. It translates to CASSLAPARGMNTEAFF.

The V call is TRBV27, the J call TRBJ1-6; 10 bases agree with TRBD1. Germline CDR1 reads MNHEY; CDR2 reads SMNVEV (reference sequence). The trim removed 8 bases at V and 4 bases at J, leaving 11 bases unmatched. This CDR3 spans 17 amino acids. CDR3 sequence: CASRPGQGILYNSPLHF. CDR3 nucleotide sequence: TGTGCCAGCCGACCGGGACAGGGGATACTGTATAATTCACCCCTCCACTTT.

V is TRBV30 and J is TRBJ2-3; no definite D call. The CDR3 loop spans 14 amino acids. Trimming left V 4 bases short and J 2 bases short, with 13 bases between. Germline values: CDR1 GTSNPN, CDR2 SVGIG (reference sequence). This CDR3 reads CAWTSLADTDTQYF. The CDR3 nucleotides read TGTGCCTGGACTTCGCTGGCGGACACAGATACGCAGTATTTT.

The chain recombines TRBV19 with TRBJ1-5; 7 nucleotides match TRBD1. The V gene's germline CDR1 is LNHDA and CDR2 SQIVND (reference sequence). This CDR3 spans 15 amino acids. J lost 4 bases, V lost 5 bases, and 8 bases had no gene match. The CDR3 loop reads CASSETGRANQPQHF. The CDR3 region has the DNA TGTGCCAGTAGTGAGACAGGGAGGGCAAATCAGCCCCAGCATTTT.